The clone carrying this TCR beta chain turned up a few times. Its target is not known. This entry belongs to a study of Graves' ophthalmopathy and Graves' hyperthyroidism. Study-wide context: If no ophthalmopathy appeared within 18 months of follow-up, hyperthyroidism was termed stable.

Study observations and caveats: Blood also carried most expanded thyroid clonotypes exceeding 0.001 frequency.

Hyperthyroidism patients, aged 18 to 65, were newly diagnosed, under 2 months' duration. V shed 8 bases and J shed 3 bases, with 16 bases lying between them. Germline CDR1 reads SQVTM; CDR2 reads ANQGSEA. There are 13 residues in the CDR3. The authors amplified TCR beta CDR3 regions from RNA transcripts. A first-round RT-PCR used HTBI primers, followed by a second-round multiplex PCR. TCRdb recomputed calls from the multiplex PCR reads with MiXCR, one row per CDR3 protein. The sample records about 1.1 million distinct CDR3 sequences, roughly two fifths being singletons. The sample consisted of peripheral blood or thyroid tissue (not recorded which). The clonotype was recovered from an adult man with Graves' hyperthyroidism. V and J are TRBV29-1 and TRBJ1-2; D is unresolved. The CDR3 bases are TGCAGCACGGAGCAGGTGATGGACTATGGCTACACCTTC. Translation gives CSTEQVMDYGYTF.